These 12 T cell receptor beta chains originate from one sample sequenced in a study of PD-1 and CTLA-4 blockade in melanoma. TCRdb keeps only in-frame clones here, not all; method: immunoSEQ multiplex PCR. The sample carries 25,000 to 35,000 clones, around 90% recorded once. Sample: CD8+ T cells from peripheral blood, taken before anti-PD-1 treatment. The receptors shown here come from a human donor with melanoma.

The gene calls are TRBV7-9 and TRBJ1-1, with 10 bases that match TRBD1. The CDR3 loop spans 16 amino acids. Germline assignment: CDR1 SEHNR and CDR2 FQNEAQ (reference sequence). V gave up 4 bases and J gave up 6 bases; unmatched junction bases: 11. The CDR3 is CASSSSPGQGEAEAFF. CDR3 sequence (DNA): TGTGCCAGCAGCTCCTCCCCAGGACAGGGGGAAGCTGAAGCTTTCTTT.

In its sample, this clone was seen once. This chain connects TRBV5-1 to TRBJ1-2; no firm D call. Trimming left V 4 bases short and J 5 bases short, with 15 bases between. Germline V CDR1 and CDR2: SGHRS, YFSETQ. There are 14 residues in the CDR3. The CDR3 coding sequence is TGCGCCAGCAGCCCTGGTGGTCCGGCTTATGGCTACACCTTC. Translation gives CASSPGGPAYGYTF.

The chain recombines TRBV9 with TRBJ2-1; D is unclear. The CDR3 is 12 residues long. CDR1 is SGDLS, CDR2 YYNGEE, per germline. The V end was cut by 1 base, the J end by 6 bases, with 5 bases between. The CDR3 nucleotides read TGTGCCAGCAGCGTAAATAGCAATGAGCAGTTCTTC. It encodes CASSVNSNEQFF.

V gene TRBV19 combines with J gene TRBJ1-1; D is uncertain. The CDR3 runs 13 residues. The V gene's germline CDR1 is LNHDA and CDR2 SQIVND (reference sequence). V shed 3 bases and J shed 2 bases, with 7 bases lying between them. The CDR3 sequence: CASSIWVNTEAFF. The CDR3 DNA reads as TGTGCCAGTAGTATTTGGGTAAACACTGAAGCTTTCTTT.

This chain uses TRBV30 with TRBJ2-7; TRBD2 might be the D (7 bases). V was shortened by 1 base and J by 5 bases, with 12 bases between the two germline ends. The CDR3 has 13 residues. Germline assignment: CDR1 GTSNPN and CDR2 SVGIG (reference sequence). CDR3 region: CAWSGGGPDEQYF. Here the CDR3 DNA reads TGTGCCTGGAGTGGGGGGGGCCCGGACGAGCAGTACTTC.

The rearrangement joins TRBV28 to TRBJ2-3, with a weak D call TRBD2 (6 bases). Trimming took 6 bases from V and 0 from J, leaving 13 bases between them. CDR3 length: 15 amino acids. The V gene's germline CDR1 is MDHEN and CDR2 SYDVKM. This CDR3 is CASSARSGSTDTQYF. The CDR3, as DNA: TGTGCCAGCAGCGCTCGTAGCGGTAGCACAGATACGCAGTATTTT.

The chain recombines TRBV15 with TRBJ2-2, with 7 bases matching TRBD1. V trimming: 9 bases; J trimming: 0 bases; junction bases outside the gene matches: 7. The germline CDR1 and CDR2 sequences are LNHNV and YYDKDF (reference sequence). This CDR3 region has 15 residues. CDR3 residues: CATKPGQTNTGELFF. For the CDR3, the DNA is TGTGCCACTAAACCGGGACAGACGAACACCGGGGAGCTGTTTTTT.

V is TRBV16 and J is TRBJ1-1; D gene unclear. The germline V gene encodes CDR1 KGHSY and CDR2 FQNENV. The CDR3 has 12 amino acids. Trimming took 4 bases from V and 2 from J, leaving 5 bases between them. The CDR3 spells CASSLLNTEAFF. The CDR3 region has the DNA TGTGCCAGCAGCCTCCTAAACACTGAAGCTTTCTTT.

J is TRBJ1-1 and V is TRBV10-2; D uncertain. Germline CDR1 WSHSY, CDR2 SAAADI. The CDR3 extends over 13 amino acids. Trimming removed 4 bases at V and 0 bases at J, with 6 bases between. The CDR3, as DNA: TGCGCCAGCAGTGGGAATTTGAACACTGAAGCTTTCTTT. Protein: CASSGNLNTEAFF.

The chain is built from TRBV19 and TRBJ2-7; 14 bases fit TRBD2. V lost 5 bases, J lost 9 bases, and 9 bases stayed unmatched. Looked up from germline, CDR1 is LNHDA and CDR2 is SQIVND (reference sequence). The CDR3 sequence is 15 residues long. Written as DNA, the CDR3 is TGTGCCAGTAGTGCCGGACTAGCGGGAGGCGGGGGGCAGTACTTC. This gives the protein CASSAGLAGGGGQYF.

This clone has a single count. The chain couples TRBV3-1 (or the pseudogene TRBV3-2) to TRBJ2-7; D uncertain. CDR1 is LGHDT and CDR2 is YNNKEL in the germline V gene (reference sequence). The CDR3 covers 14 residues. The V gene lost 3 bases and the J gene lost 0 bases, with 9 bases spanning the gap. The CDR3 loop is CASSHAGLSYEQYF. For the CDR3, the DNA is TGTGCCAGCAGCCACGCTGGCCTCTCCTACGAGCAGTACTTC.

The V and J genes are TRBV4-1 and TRBJ1-1, with 7 bases that match TRBD1. The CDR3 loop spans 16 amino acids. Germline V gives CDR1 MGHRA, CDR2 YSYEKL. V lost 1 base, J lost 0 bases, and 5 bases stayed unmatched. CDR3 amino acids: CASSQGTGGMNTEAFF. The DNA for the CDR3 is TGCGCCAGCAGCCAAGGGACAGGCGGCATGAACACTGAAGCTTTCTTT.